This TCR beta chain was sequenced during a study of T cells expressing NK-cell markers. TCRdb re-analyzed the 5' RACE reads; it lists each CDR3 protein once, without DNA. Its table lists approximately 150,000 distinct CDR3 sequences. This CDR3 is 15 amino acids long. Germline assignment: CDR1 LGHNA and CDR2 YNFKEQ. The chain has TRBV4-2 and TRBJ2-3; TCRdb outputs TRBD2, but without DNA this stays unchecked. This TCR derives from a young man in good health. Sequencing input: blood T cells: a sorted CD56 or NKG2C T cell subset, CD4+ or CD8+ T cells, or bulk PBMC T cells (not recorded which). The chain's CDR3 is CASSIEAGVQDTQYF.